This T cell receptor beta chain was recorded in a study of persistence of HIV-infected CD4 T cells. Background on the study: Median time on suppressive ART was seven to eight years.

The V gene's germline CDR1 is KGHSH and CDR2 LQKENI. The CDR3 is 16 amino acids. V trimming: 6 bases; J trimming: 3 bases; junction bases outside the gene matches: 10. An overlapping HIV-1 Gag peptide pool stimulated these cells at approximately 1 ug/peptide/mL. Sorting selected CD4+ T cells upregulating both CD40 ligand and CD69. Suppressive ART was started during chronic HIV-1 infection in these adults. Anti-CD28/CD49d costimulation, CD40-blocking antibody and enfuvirtide were given to CD8-depleted PBMCs for roughly 19 hours. The immunoSEQ assay was version 4, run in survey mode. The repertoire was sequenced with immunoSEQ multiplex PCR; TCRdb's copy has only in-frame clones and lacks some. The sample gives 24,000 or so clones, roughly 70% of which show up once; about 1.8% is in the top ten. The table lists this clone with a few counts. The target antigen is unknown. Study-level points and caveats: Degenerate expanded CDR3beta sequences were enriched among CMV- and Gag-responding cells.

The chain employs TRBV18 and TRBJ2-2; 7 nucleotides agree with TRBD1. The specimen comprised CD4+ T cells sorted from PBMCs after approximately 19-hour stimulation, sampled from a patient who received antiretroviral therapy. The TCR originated in an adult man with HIV who was CMV-seropositive. The CDR3 bases are TGTGCCAGCTCCCGAGGCGAGGGACAGTACACCGGGGAGCTGTTTTTT. Amino acid sequence: CASSRGEGQYTGELFF.